Shown below are 24 T cell receptor beta chains from a single sample sequenced in a study of T cell repertoires in cytomegalovirus infection. TCRdb ran MiXCR on the reads and lists one entry per CDR3 protein. In the table there are around 300,000 distinct CDR3 sequences, under 30% of which are singletons. Sequenced: PBMCs. The receptor source for this set is a human donor in good health (CMV status not recorded). Some clones in this sample may be carry-over from other donors' samples.

On this clonotype: One end of the junction does not line up with germline, which may come from a read error. The chain uses TRBV11-2 and TRBJ2-1; 10 bases agree with TRBD1. The CDR3 extends over 13 amino acids. Germline CDR1 is SGHAT and CDR2 is FQNNGV. Here the CDR3 DNA reads TGTGCCAGCAGCATAGACAGGGGGCCGGGGCAGTTCTTC. It yields the protein CASSIDRGPGQFF.

This clonotype was detected ten times or more. The CDR3 region is CASSLARDEQFF. Here the CDR3 DNA reads TGTGCCAGCAGCTTAGCGAGAGATGAGCAGTTCTTC. The gene calls are TRBV7-2 and TRBJ2-1; D gene ambiguous. The V and J ends lost 0 bases and 8 bases respectively, with 5 bases between them. Germline CDR1 and CDR2: SGHTA and FQGNSA. CDR3 length: 12 residues.

In its sample, this clonotype was seen a few times. The V gene is TRBV29-1, the J gene TRBJ2-3, with 9 bases matching TRBD1. V shed 7 bases, J shed 6 bases, and the junction held 11 bases outside the gene matches. The CDR3 loop spans 14 amino acids. In germline, CDR1 is SQVTM, CDR2 ANQGSEA. The chain's CDR3 is CSAAPGQGSDTQYF. CDR3 in DNA: TGCAGCGCCGCACCGGGACAGGGTTCTGATACGCAGTATTTT.

This clonotype was picked up many times. V is TRBV7-2 and J is TRBJ2-3, with D possibly TRBD2 on 6 matching bases. Trimming shortened V by 0 bases and J by 4 bases, and 11 bases separated the two germline ends. Germline V lookup: CDR1 SGHTA, CDR2 FQGNSA. The CDR3 runs to 15 residues. CDR3 bases: TGTGCCAGCAGCTTAGCGGCGGGAAGCGCAGATACGCAGTATTTT. Translating it yields CASSLAAGSADTQYF.

This clonotype was counted only a few times. The CDR3 DNA follows: TGTGCCAGCCGCCTAGACCAAGAGACCCAGTACTTC. Translated, it gives CASRLDQETQYF. The rearrangement uses TRBV28 and TRBJ2-5; no reliable D call. CDR1 and CDR2 from the germline V gene are MDHEN and SYDVKM. The CDR3 is made up of 12 amino acids. The ends were cut back, 8 bases at V and 0 bases at J, with 7 bases in the middle.

V gene TRBV12-3 or TRBV12-4 combines with J gene TRBJ2-5; D is unclear. The V end was cut by 2 bases, the J end by 4 bases, with 11 bases between. The CDR3 contains 14 residues. The CDR3 protein is CASSLTTRAETQYF. The CDR3, as DNA: TGTGCCAGCAGTTTAACTACAAGAGCAGAGACCCAGTACTTC.

The CDR3 sequence is CASSPRGDRGLGEQFF. The CDR3 DNA is TGTGCCAGCAGCCCCAGGGGGGACAGGGGGCTAGGTGAGCAGTTCTTC. The V gene is TRBV9, the J gene TRBJ2-1, with 12 bases that match TRBD1. The V segment lost 4 bases and the J segment 9 bases; nucleotides outside the gene matches: 11. Looked up from germline, CDR1 is SGDLS and CDR2 is YYNGEE. The CDR3 has 16 residues.

This clonotype was seen more than once but under ten times. The chain links TRBV29-1 to TRBJ1-5, with D possibly TRBD1 on 6 matching bases. Germline V gene sequence: CDR1 SQVTM, CDR2 ANQGSEA. The V end lost 2 bases, the J end lost 9 bases, and 14 bases lay between the germline ends. The CDR3 is made up of 13 amino acids. CDR3 in amino acids: CSVEMDSRGPQHF. The CDR3 region has the DNA TGCAGCGTTGAAATGGACAGTCGAGGGCCCCAGCATTTT. Supplemented by reference TRBV29-1 and TRBJ1-5, the full variable domain reads SAVISQKPSRDICQRGTSLTIQCQVDSQVTMMFWYRQQPGQSLTLIATANQGSEATYESGFVIDKFPISRPNLTFSTLTVSNMSPEDSSIYLCSVEMDSRGPQHFGDGTRLSIL.

This clonotype was counted a few times. DNA for the CDR3: TGCAGCGTTGTCGGCATCCAAGAGACCCAGTACTTC. Residues: CSVVGIQETQYF. V is TRBV29-1 and J is TRBJ2-5; D is unresolved. The CDR3 has 12 residues. Trimming took off 4 bases at V and 1 base at J, with 7 bases between the two ends. From germline, CDR1 is SQVTM and CDR2 ANQGSEA.

This clonotype was seen a few times. The CDR3 protein is CASSPGGTSGTNEQFF. In DNA, the CDR3 is TGTGCCAGCAGTCCGGGCGGGACTAGCGGGACCAATGAGCAGTTCTTC. The chain combines TRBV28 with TRBJ2-1; 13 nucleotides match TRBD2. The ends lost 5 bases at V and 6 bases at J; junction bases unmatched: 7. CDR3 length equals 16 residues. CDR1 MDHEN and CDR2 SYDVKM come from the germline V gene.

This clonotype has at least ten counts. The chain combines TRBV7-2 with TRBJ1-1; 7 bases line up with TRBD1. Germline V CDR1 and CDR2: SGHTA, FQGNSA. The CDR3 covers 17 residues. V dropped 6 bases and J dropped 0; count of bases not matched to a gene: 13. The DNA of the CDR3 is TGTGCCAGCAGTTTTACCGAAACCGGGACAGTGAACACTGAAGCTTTCTTT. Protein: CASSFTETGTVNTEAFF.

CDR3 amino acids: CASSDRVFSGANVLTF. CDR3 nucleotide sequence: TGTGCCAGCAGCGACAGGGTTTTTTCTGGGGCCAACGTCCTGACTTTC. The chain joins TRBV7-2 to TRBJ2-6; 7 positions match TRBD1. Germline V gene sequence: CDR1 SGHTA, CDR2 FQGNSA. V shed 5 bases and J 1 base; nucleotides not matched to a gene: 5. CDR3 size: 16 residues.

The V gene is TRBV5-1, the J gene TRBJ2-2, with 7 bases aligning to TRBD1. This CDR3 comprises 17 residues. V lost 1 base to trimming and J lost 4 bases; unmatched junction nucleotides: 10. The germline CDR1 and CDR2 sequences are SGHRS and YFSETQ. The CDR3 coding sequence is TGCGCCAGCAGCTTGTCAGGGGGTGCGAGTGGCACCGGGGAGCTGTTTTTT. It is translated as CASSLSGGASGTGELFF.

This clonotype was seen more than once but under ten times. This chain joins TRBV20-1 and TRBJ2-1; TRBD2 is a possible D gene (6 bases). Germline-derived CDR1 and CDR2 are DFQATT and SNEGSKA (reference sequence). CDR3 size: 16 residues. V lost 1 base, J lost 0 bases, and 13 bases lay in between. In nucleotides, the CDR3 is TGCAGTGCTAGAGTATCTAGCGCCTTCTCCTACAATGAGCAGTTCTTC. Translated, it gives CSARVSSAFSYNEQFF.

In its sample, this clonotype was seen a few times. J is TRBJ2-5 and V is TRBV28; 7 bases align to TRBD2. The CDR3 spans 13 residues. The ends lost 10 bases at V and 5 bases at J; junction bases unmatched: 10. The V gene's germline CDR1 is MDHEN and CDR2 SYDVKM. The CDR3 loop is CATAVGREETQYF. CDR3 DNA: TGTGCCACCGCCGTAGGGCGGGAGGAGACCCAGTACTTC.

This chain joins TRBV10-3 and TRBJ2-7; tentatively, D is TRBD1 (6 bases). V was trimmed by 6 bases and J by 6 bases, leaving 9 bases between them. Germline-derived CDR1 and CDR2 are ENHRY and SYGVKD. This CDR3 is 11 amino acids long. For the CDR3, the DNA is TGTGCCATCAGCACAGGGACCGAGCAGTACTTC. Protein: CAISTGTEQYF.

This clonotype occurred a few times. The chain joins TRBV6-2 or TRBV6-3 to TRBJ2-3; 9 nucleotides align to TRBD2. Trimming took 6 bases from V and 0 from J; bases not matched to a gene: 10. Germline V gives CDR1 MNHEY, CDR2 SVGEGT. The CDR3 covers 17 residues. CDR3 nucleotides: TGTGCCAGCAGACCCCAGGTGGCGGGGGGGAGCACAGATACGCAGTATTTT. It is translated as CASRPQVAGGSTDTQYF.

This clonotype was recorded once. V usage is TRBV20-1 and J usage is TRBJ2-3; a possible D gene is TRBD1 (6 bases). CDR1 is DFQATT, CDR2 SNEGSKA, per germline (reference sequence). This CDR3 has 14 amino acids. V lost 4 bases and J lost 4, with 15 bases in between. CDR3 loop: CSAIFRGKSDTQYF. The CDR3 region has the DNA TGCAGTGCTATCTTCAGGGGAAAATCAGATACGCAGTATTTT.

The chain carries TRBV7-2 and TRBJ2-2; tentatively, D is TRBD2 (5 bases). CDR3 size: 13 residues. V was trimmed by 5 bases and J by 5 bases, leaving 9 bases between them. Germline V gives CDR1 SGHTA, CDR2 FQGNSA. CDR3 amino acids: CASSPTRTGELFF. In DNA, the CDR3 is TGTGCCAGCAGCCCTACTAGAACCGGGGAGCTGTTTTTT.

J is TRBJ2-2 and V is TRBV20-1; TRBD2 agrees at 15 bases. The CDR3 has 16 amino acids. J lost 5 bases, V lost 5 bases, and 6 bases had no gene match. Germline V gene sequence: CDR1 DFQATT, CDR2 SNEGSKA (reference sequence). CDR3 in DNA: TGCAGTGCTCGACCTGGGACTAGCGGGAGGACCGGGGAGCTGTTTTTT. Protein product: CSARPGTSGRTGELFF.

The chain is built from TRBV6-2 or TRBV6-3 and TRBJ1-1, with 7 bases identical to TRBD1. The CDR3 contains 15 residues. V trimming: 4 bases; J trimming: 5 bases; junction bases outside the gene matches: 10. Germline V gene data show CDR1 as MNHEY and CDR2 as SVGEGT. The CDR3 region is CASSSSRGRGTEAFF. In nucleotides, the CDR3 is TGTGCCAGCAGTTCGTCGAGGGGGCGCGGAACTGAAGCTTTCTTT.

This clonotype was recorded a few times. CDR3 region: CASSYGWLETQYF. The CDR3 bases are TGTGCCAGCAGCTATGGTTGGCTAGAGACCCAGTACTTC. This chain links TRBV11-2 with TRBJ2-5; D not resolved. V was trimmed by 4 bases and J by 4 bases, leaving 10 bases between them. The CDR3 covers 13 residues. Per germline, CDR1 SGHAT and CDR2 FQNNGV.

The chain joins TRBV2 to TRBJ1-1, with D possibly TRBD1 on 5 matching bases. The CDR3 is 14 residues long. The V gene lost 3 bases and the J gene lost 6 bases, with 14 bases spanning the gap. Germline CDR1 reads SNHLY; CDR2 reads FYNNEI. CDR3 protein: CASSDRSRGPEAFF. The CDR3 DNA is TGTGCCAGCAGTGACCGGAGTAGGGGACCTGAAGCTTTCTTT.

The CDR3 protein is CASSEMGWDRGYEQYF. CDR3 DNA sequence: TGTGCCAGCAGTGAAATGGGTTGGGACAGGGGCTACGAGCAGTACTTC. The chain couples TRBV2 to TRBJ2-7, with 10 positions matching TRBD1. The CDR3 spans 16 residues. Germline assignment: CDR1 SNHLY and CDR2 FYNNEI. V gave up 2 bases and J gave up 3 bases; unmatched junction bases: 7.